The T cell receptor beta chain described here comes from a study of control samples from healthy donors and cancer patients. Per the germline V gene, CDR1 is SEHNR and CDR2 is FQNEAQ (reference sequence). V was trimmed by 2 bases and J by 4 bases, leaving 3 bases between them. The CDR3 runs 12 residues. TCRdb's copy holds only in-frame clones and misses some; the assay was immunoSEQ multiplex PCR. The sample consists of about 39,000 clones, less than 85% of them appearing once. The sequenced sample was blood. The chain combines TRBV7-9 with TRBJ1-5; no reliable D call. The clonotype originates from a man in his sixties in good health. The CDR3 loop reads CASSLINQPQHF. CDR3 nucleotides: TGTGCCAGCAGCTTAATAAATCAGCCCCAGCATTTT. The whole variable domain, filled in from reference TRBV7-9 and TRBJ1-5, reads DTGVSQNPRHKITKRGQNVTFRCDPISEHNRLYWYRQTLGQGPEFLTYFQNEAQLEKSRLLSDRFSAERPKGSFSTLEIQRTEQGDSAMYLCASSLINQPQHFGDGTRLSIL.